Sequencing of this T cell receptor (beta chain) was carried out in a study of immune heterogeneity within non-small cell lung tumors. Study-wide context: The composition of the tumors was several squamous cell carcinomas, some 10 non-squamous carcinomas and 1 not otherwise specified.

Multiplex PCR amplified TCR beta CDR3 with 32 V and 13 J primers. TCRdb called the multiplex PCR reads again in MiXCR, with one record for every CDR3 protein. The table records some 15,000 distinct CDR3 sequences, about 31% of them present only once. The CDR3 runs 16 residues. The V and J ends lost 7 bases and 7 bases respectively, with 23 bases between them. CDR1 is SNHLY and CDR2 is FYNNEI in the germline V gene. This clonotype is labeled medium-sized. What it recognizes is unknown. Template input, which was bulk tumor genomic DNA, totaled 600 ng per sample. Spaced far apart, several biopsies were taken from each primary tumor during surgery. Enrolled individuals presented with untreated, newly diagnosed non-small cell lung cancer and received curative surgery. Newly diagnosed patients with non-small cell lung cancer who were having surgery with curative intent served as donors. Broader study findings: Recurrence of the same dominant CDR3 beta clonotypes was seen across tumor sites within a patient, and site-unique high-frequency clones were present alongside them.

The sequenced sample consisted of lung tumor tissue. This chain joins TRBV2 and TRBJ1-3; D may be TRBD1 (5 bases). This TCR came from a woman between 50 and 59 years old with non-small cell lung cancer. DNA of the CDR3: TGTGCCAGCAAGTTGAGGGGAGTAACAACCGGGAACACCATATATTTT. Its translation is CASKLRGVTTGNTIYF.